These T cell receptor beta chains were read from a single sample in a study of blood T cell repertoires in COVID-19. Profiling relied on immunoSEQ multiplex PCR, and the TCRdb table lists in-frame clones only, not all of them. The sample contains 310,000 or so clones, 75% to 95% of which appear only once. The sequenced sample was PBMCs or T cells enriched from blood (not recorded which). The receptors stem from a woman aged 25 to 39 who had recovered from COVID-19. The CDR3 runs from the conserved cysteine through the conserved F or W. The order of the fields is V gene, J gene, D gene, CDR3 protein. D genes are given only for firm matches.

V: TRBV20-1
J: TRBJ2-1
D: TRBD2
CDR3: CSASSASGRGSSYNEQFF

V: TRBV6-2/TRBV6-3
J: TRBJ2-1
D: TRBD1
CDR3: CASSQGQGSIDEQFF

V: TRBV5-1
J: TRBJ2-5
D: TRBD2
CDR3: CASSLGLAGAGETQYF

V: TRBV5-6
J: TRBJ2-7
D: TRBD2
CDR3: CASSPGLAGHYYEQYF

V: TRBV6-2/TRBV6-3
J: TRBJ1-5
D: .
CDR3: CASSYFAGFLQPQHF

V: TRBV19
J: TRBJ1-5
D: .
CDR3: CASSIVTGLDQPQHF

V: TRBV24-1
J: TRBJ2-1
D: .
CDR3: CATSDLTGVRNEQFF

V: TRBV18
J: TRBJ1-6
D: .
CDR3: CASSPGRRSPLHF

V: TRBV28
J: TRBJ1-6
D: .
CDR3: CASSPLNSPLHF

V: TRBV7-6
J: TRBJ1-1
D: .
CDR3: CASSAAGETEAFF

V: TRBV7-2
J: TRBJ1-3
D: .
CDR3: CASSLVARSSGNTIYF

V: TRBV5-1
J: TRBJ2-1
D: .
CDR3: CASSLAWGRFYNEQFF

V: TRBV9
J: TRBJ2-3
D: TRBD2
CDR3: CASSVLALAGVLHTDTQYF

V: TRBV28
J: TRBJ1-5
D: TRBD1
CDR3: CASSFPTGLVWDQPQHF

V: TRBV19
J: TRBJ2-7
D: TRBD2
CDR3: CASSVGLGSEQYF

V: TRBV12-3/TRBV12-4
J: TRBJ1-2
D: TRBD1
CDR3: CASSDRVGGGYTF

V: TRBV9
J: TRBJ1-3
D: TRBD1
CDR3: CASSVAPSDRGGNTIYF

V: TRBV9
J: TRBJ1-5
D: TRBD1
CDR3: CASSQEQGVNQPQHF

V: TRBV5-1
J: TRBJ2-5
D: .
CDR3: CASSFQGERETQYF

V: TRBV19
J: TRBJ1-1
D: TRBD1
CDR3: CASSTGGSEAFF

V: TRBV5-4
J: TRBJ2-7
D: TRBD2
CDR3: CASSLVAGGAYEQYF

V: TRBV25-1
J: TRBJ2-5
D: .
CDR3: CASTDKETQYF

V: TRBV11-2
J: TRBJ2-7
D: .
CDR3: CASSLVLLGPRPYEQYF

V: TRBV9
J: TRBJ1-6
D: TRBD1
CDR3: CASSAQGSDSPLHF

V: TRBV10-3
J: TRBJ1-5
D: TRBD1
CDR3: CAISERDRGNQPQHF

V: TRBV11-2
J: TRBJ2-1
D: .
CDR3: CASSLGGIDYNEQFF

V: TRBV19
J: TRBJ1-4
D: .
CDR3: CASGRSEKLFF

V: TRBV7-9
J: TRBJ1-2
D: TRBD1
CDR3: CAIDVQGGWGYTF

V: TRBV7-2
J: TRBJ1-5
D: .
CDR3: CASSLERQGGQPQHF

V: TRBV24-1
J: TRBJ1-4
D: TRBD1
CDR3: CATSAGWTGSSNEKLFF

V: TRBV5-6
J: TRBJ1-6
D: .
CDR3: CASSGGEESSYNSPLHF

V: TRBV7-2
J: TRBJ2-5
D: TRBD2
CDR3: CASSSGLAGAQTQYF

V: TRBV6-2/TRBV6-3
J: TRBJ1-2
D: TRBD1
CDR3: CASSGGTANFYGYTF

V: TRBV7-9
J: TRBJ2-7
D: TRBD2
CDR3: CASSFSLAGGAEQYF

V: TRBV5-6
J: TRBJ2-5
D: .
CDR3: CASSLGTNPRRETQYF

V: TRBV12-2
J: TRBJ2-7
D: .
CDR3: CASRLYVCRSYEQYF

V: TRBV10-3
J: TRBJ2-5
D: TRBD2
CDR3: CASGLAEETQYF

V: TRBV19
J: TRBJ1-2
D: TRBD1
CDR3: CAIWRDRSYGYTF

V: TRBV9
J: TRBJ1-5
D: .
CDR3: CASSDRDTYQPQHF

V: TRBV19
J: TRBJ1-2
D: TRBD1
CDR3: CASTTSGTANYGYTF

V: TRBV4-3
J: TRBJ2-3
D: .
CDR3: CASSRSRGRTDTQYF

V: TRBV6-5
J: TRBJ1-2
D: TRBD1
CDR3: CASSPRQGIYGYTF

V: TRBV5-6
J: TRBJ1-2
D: .
CDR3: CASRSPQQGNYGYTF

V: TRBV19
J: TRBJ2-5
D: TRBD1
CDR3: CASRDRGTQETQYF

V: TRBV3-1/TRBV3-2
J: TRBJ1-1
D: TRBD1
CDR3: CASSQLTGLGTEAFF

V: TRBV9
J: TRBJ2-7
D: .
CDR3: CASSSHPLAERSGEQYF

V: TRBV5-1
J: TRBJ2-1
D: TRBD2
CDR3: CASSPAGGSDNEQFF

V: TRBV5-1
J: TRBJ1-2
D: TRBD1
CDR3: CASSFGQGSGYTF

V: TRBV16
J: TRBJ2-5
D: .
CDR3: CASSPISGQETQYF

V: TRBV10-3
J: TRBJ2-1
D: TRBD2
CDR3: CAIRFRAGEMDNEQFF

V: TRBV6-5
J: TRBJ1-3
D: TRBD1
CDR3: CASSKYTGAGNTIYF

V: TRBV28
J: TRBJ2-1
D: TRBD2
CDR3: CASSLGGGGGRPNEQFF

V: TRBV2
J: TRBJ2-1
D: TRBD2
CDR3: CASSERGLAVYNEQFF

V: TRBV11-2
J: TRBJ2-7
D: TRBD2
CDR3: CASSGPGLAGVEEQYF

V: TRBV19
J: TRBJ1-1
D: .
CDR3: CASSAQGSWTEAFF